This entry is about one T cell receptor beta chain. This sample is drawn from a study of blood T cell repertoires in COVID-19. Study-level background: The samples span acute and convalescent COVID-19 from the United States, Italy and Spain. Sample material is recorded as cDNA or gDNA derived from T cells, B-cell-depleted T cells, or PBMCs.

Germline values: CDR1 SGHDN, CDR2 FVKESK. The CDR3 is 14 residues long. The V end was cut by 4 bases, the J end by 3 bases, with 12 bases between. Original methodology: Scientists estimated how many nucleated cells there were by amplifying reference gene primers. Assay: immunoSEQ multiplex PCR; the TCRdb copy retains only in-frame clones and omits some. V, J and clone size derive from that table, while D and trimming were established from the DNA sequence. This table has more than 95,000 clones, approximately 85% appearing once. The TCR was taken from a woman of 80 years or more with acute or convalescent COVID-19. Sequencing was performed on peripheral blood. The gene calls are TRBV14 and TRBJ1-1, with no clear D. For the CDR3, the DNA is TGTGCCAGCAGCCCCAACCGAGGAGACACTGAAGCTTTCTTT. It specifies CASSPNRGDTEAFF.